Sequencing of this T cell receptor beta chain was carried out in a study of shared clonotypes between healthy human individuals. The study's findings and limits: The authors sampled blood alone, and tissue repertoires likely differ. The sharing of 4.5% to 5% of naive CD4 clonotypes was seen across a handful of donors.

Note on this clone: The target antigen is unknown. Germline is not matched at one junction end, which may reflect a read error.

CDR3 length: 12 residues. The germline V gene encodes CDR1 SGHRS and CDR2 YFSETQ. Caucasian adults residing in Nashville, Tennessee made up all the donors. The authors divided CD4+ cells into CD45RA+ naive and CD45RA-negative memory subsets. Clones were read by immunoSEQ multiplex PCR, and TCRdb kept only the in-frame ones, dropping some. The sample lists around 2.5 million clones, 90% to 95% occurring once. The source is a man between 18 and 29 years old in good health. Some clones in this sample may be carry-over from other donors' samples. The J gene is TRBJ2-5, the V gene TRBV5-1, with D possibly called TRBD1 or TRBD2 (5 bases each). What was sequenced was naive CD4+ T cells from PBMCs. Subset indicated: CD45RA+ positively selected. CDR3 sequence reads: CASSIQDGTQHF. The CDR3 nucleotides read TGCGCCAGCAGCATCCAGGACGGGACCCAGCACTTC. Based on the CDR3 plus reference TRBV5-1 and TRBJ2-5, the full variable domain is KAGVTQTPRYLIKTRGQQVTLSCSPISGHRSVSWYQQTPGQGLQFLFEYFSETQRNKGNFPGRFSGRQFSNSRSEMNVSTLELGDSALYLCASSIQDGTQHFGPGTRLLVL.